The sequence of this TCR beta chain was determined in a study of cytomegalovirus exposure and HLA in healthy donors. Whole-study results and caveats: An analysis done earlier found most TCR beta V segments productive about 90% or about 30% of the time. V- and J-gene trimming of TCR beta was linked (in a later analysis) to a missense DCLRE1C variant. CMV serostatus alone was available as immune exposure information.

A multiplex PCR was run with 60 Vbeta primers and 13 Jbeta primers. Libraries were prepared by immunoSEQ multiplex PCR; TCRdb keeps only in-frame clonotypes and omits some of them. The repertoire has approximately 78,000 clones, around 64% of them found once; the top ten carry roughly 20%. To note about this clone: The antigen is not known.

With V trimmed by 3 bases and J by 4 bases, 2 bases remained unmatched. Germline loops: CDR1 MNHEY, CDR2 SMNVEV (reference sequence). This CDR3 has 14 residues. This receptor was obtained from a man aged 35 to 55 in good health and CMV-seropositive. The chain is built from TRBV27 and TRBJ2-2, with TRBD2 matching over 7 bases. Sequenced input: PBMCs. This chain's CDR3 is CASSLREGTGELFF. Here the CDR3 DNA reads TGTGCCAGCAGTTTGAGGGAGGGCACCGGGGAGCTGTTTTTT.